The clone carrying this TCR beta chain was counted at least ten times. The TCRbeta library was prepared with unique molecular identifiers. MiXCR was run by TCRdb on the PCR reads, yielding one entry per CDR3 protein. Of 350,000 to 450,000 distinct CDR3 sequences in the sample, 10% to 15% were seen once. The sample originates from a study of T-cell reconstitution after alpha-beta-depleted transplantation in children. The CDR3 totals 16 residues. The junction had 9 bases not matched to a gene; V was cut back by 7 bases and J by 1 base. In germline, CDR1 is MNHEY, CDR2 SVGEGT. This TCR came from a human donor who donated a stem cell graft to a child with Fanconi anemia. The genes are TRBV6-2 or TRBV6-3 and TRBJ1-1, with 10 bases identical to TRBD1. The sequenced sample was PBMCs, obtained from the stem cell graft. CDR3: CASNRPGQGSNTEAFF. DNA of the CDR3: TGTGCCAGCAACAGACCGGGACAGGGGTCGAACACTGAAGCTTTCTTT.